What follows are 30 T cell receptor beta chains derived from one specimen sequenced in a study of T cell responses to AZD1222 COVID-19 vaccine. Data came from immunoSEQ multiplex PCR; TCRdb stores just in-frame clones and leaves some out. The profile covers more than 150,000 clones, with about 93% appearing a single time and about 2.1% taken by the ten largest. The sample was peripheral blood, taken 28 days after the second AZD1222 dose. These receptors were obtained from an adult who received the AZD1222 COVID-19 vaccine.

This clone was detected once. V is TRBV5-4 and J is TRBJ2-3, with 7 bases matching TRBD1. After removal of 0 bases from V and 4 bases from J, the junction contained 5 bases not matched to a gene. Germline CDR1 is SGHNT and CDR2 is YYREEE (reference sequence). CDR3 size: 15 residues. CDR3 sequence reads: CASSLEQGLSDTQYF. CDR3 sequence (DNA): TGTGCCAGCAGCTTGGAACAGGGGCTCTCAGATACGCAGTATTTT.

This sequence joins TRBV7-3 and TRBJ1-2; TRBD1 is a possible D gene (5 bases). This CDR3 is 14 amino acids long. The germline V gene has CDR1 SGHTA and CDR2 FQGTGA. The V gene lost 5 bases and the J gene lost 2 bases, with 12 bases spanning the gap. The CDR3 is CASSKGEGNYGYTF. CDR3 DNA: TGTGCCAGCAGCAAAGGGGAGGGGAACTATGGCTACACCTTC.

The chain is built from TRBV12-3 or TRBV12-4 and TRBJ1-2; 8 bases fit TRBD1. Trimming removed 6 bases from V and 4 bases from J; junction bases left unmatched: 4. There are 13 residues in the CDR3. The CDR3 region has the DNA TGTGCCAGCAGACAGGGGGGAGGCTATGGCTACACCTTC. It yields the protein CASRQGGGYGYTF.

This clone was detected only once. The CDR3 protein is CSVGTVSYEQYF. CDR3 sequence (DNA): TGCAGCGTTGGGACAGTCTCCTACGAGCAGTACTTC. The V gene is TRBV29-1, the J gene TRBJ2-7, with D possibly TRBD1 on 6 matching bases. The CDR3 sequence is 12 residues long. Germline CDR1 SQVTM, CDR2 ANQGSEA. With 4 bases removed from V and 0 bases from J, the gap between germline ends came to 7 bases.

V is TRBV19 and J is TRBJ2-4, with D uncertain. In germline, CDR1 is LNHDA, CDR2 SQIVND (reference sequence). V was pared by 3 bases and J by 0 bases, with 9 bases between. The CDR3 totals 15 residues. The DNA of the CDR3 is TGTGCCAGTAGTATGCAACGCATAGCCAAAAACATTCAGTACTTC. This sequence encodes CASSMQRIAKNIQYF. Together with reference TRBV19 and TRBJ2-4, the CDR3 gives the full variable domain: DGGITQSPKYLFRKEGQNVTLSCEQNLNHDAMYWYRQDPGQGLRLIYYSQIVNDFQKGDIAEGYSVSREKKESFPLTVTSAQKNPTAFYLCASSMQRIAKNIQYFGAGTRLSVL.

The CDR3 sequence: CASSRAGTGKDKLFF. In DNA form, the CDR3 reads TGTGCCAGCAGCCGCGCCGGGACAGGGAAAGACAAACTGTTTTTT. The chain uses TRBV5-4 and TRBJ1-4, with 9 bases lining up with TRBD1. The CDR3 loop spans 15 amino acids. Germline lookup yields CDR1 SGHNT and CDR2 YYREEE (reference sequence). With V trimmed by 4 bases and J by 11 bases, 12 bases remained unmatched.

V gene TRBV10-3 combines with J gene TRBJ2-6; no firm D call. V was trimmed by 4 bases and J by 5 bases, leaving 0 bases between them. Germline-derived CDR1 and CDR2 are ENHRY and SYGVKD. The CDR3 is made up of 11 amino acids. CDR3 residues: CAISGANVLTF. In DNA form, the CDR3 reads TGTGCCATCAGTGGGGCCAACGTCCTGACTTTC.

The table lists this clone with a few counts. The chain has TRBV5-6 and TRBJ1-2; 10 nucleotides agree with TRBD1. Germline CDR1 reads SGHDT; CDR2 reads YYEEEE. CDR3 length equals 15 residues. V shed 6 bases and J 2 bases; nucleotides not matched to a gene: 7. The CDR3 bases are TGTGCCAGCACCCCTTTGGGACAGGGGAACTATGGCTACACCTTC. The encoded protein is CASTPLGQGNYGYTF.

The chain uses TRBV5-1 and TRBJ1-2; a weak D match, TRBD1 (6 bases). Germline CDR1 is SGHRS and CDR2 is YFSETQ. Deletions cut 4 bases from V and 8 bases from J, with 15 bases between. The CDR3 runs 13 residues. The CDR3 nucleotides read TGCGCCAGCAGCAACGGCGGGGGCCGGGGCTACACCTTC. Translated, it gives CASSNGGGRGYTF.

The rearrangement uses TRBV28 and TRBJ1-5; D uncertain. Germline CDR1 is MDHEN and CDR2 is SYDVKM. There are 11 residues in the CDR3. With 3 bases removed from V and 5 bases from J, the gap between germline ends came to 2 bases. CDR3 sequence (DNA): TGTGCCAGCAGTTTTTATCAGCCCCAGCATTTT. Amino acid sequence: CASSFYQPQHF. Filled out from reference TRBV28 and TRBJ1-5, the complete variable domain reads DVKVTQSSRYLVKRTGEKVFLECVQDMDHENMFWYRQDPGLGLRLIYFSYDVKMKEKGDIPEGYSVSREKKERFSLILESASTNQTSMYLCASSFYQPQHFGDGTRLSIL.

This chain uses TRBV9 with TRBJ2-2; D uncertain. This CDR3 spans 13 amino acids. Germline CDR1 and CDR2: SGDLS and YYNGEE. V was trimmed by 3 bases and J by 6 bases, leaving 9 bases between them. CDR3 sequence (DNA): TGTGCCAGCAGCGGAAGTGGGGCCGGGGAGCTGTTTTTT. Translated, it gives CASSGSGAGELFF.

The gene calls are TRBV6-5 and TRBJ1-1; 9 nucleotides match TRBD1. This CDR3 has 14 amino acids. The germline V gene has CDR1 MNHEY and CDR2 SVGAGI. Trimming removed 5 bases from V and 5 bases from J; junction bases left unmatched: 6. CDR3 sequence (DNA): TGTGCCAGCAGTACAGGGGGCGCGTGGACTGAAGCTTTCTTT. Protein: CASSTGGAWTEAFF.

This clone was counted a single time. The chain links TRBV10-2 to TRBJ1-5; 8 bases fit TRBD1. CDR1 WSHSY and CDR2 SAAADI come from the germline V gene. Trimming took 10 bases from V and 7 from J; bases not matched to a gene: 12. The CDR3 length is 14 residues. The CDR3 protein is CATMDRVSSQPQHF. The DNA of the CDR3 is TGCGCCACCATGGACAGGGTATCTTCCCAGCCCCAGCATTTT.

This chain links TRBV20-1 with TRBJ2-1; no firm D call. Germline CDR1 and CDR2: DFQATT and SNEGSKA (reference sequence). The CDR3 sequence is 10 residues long. Trimming took off 3 bases at V and 10 bases at J, with 7 bases between the two ends. The CDR3 protein is CSARYTEQFF. The DNA for the CDR3 is TGCAGTGCTAGGTACACGGAGCAGTTCTTC.

CDR3 sequence: CASSLGVPYEQYF. Written as DNA, the CDR3 is TGTGCCAGCAGTTTAGGAGTCCCTTACGAGCAGTACTTC. V is TRBV28 and J is TRBJ2-7, with D hard to call. CDR1 and CDR2 (germline): MDHEN, SYDVKM. The CDR3 is 13 residues long. V gave up 2 bases and J gave up 4 bases, with 9 bases separating them.

The chain combines TRBV6-4 with TRBJ1-2; tentatively, D is TRBD1 (5 bases). The CDR3 has 14 residues. Trimming stripped 9 bases from V and 4 bases from J, with 18 bases between. From germline, CDR1 is MRHNA and CDR2 SNTAGT. Here the CDR3 reads CASTVRPGGYGYTF. The CDR3 bases are TGTGCCAGTACGGTCCGACCGGGGGGCTATGGCTACACCTTC.

The J gene is TRBJ2-7, the V gene TRBV19, with TRBD2 identical over 13 bases. Looked up from germline, CDR1 is LNHDA and CDR2 is SQIVND (reference sequence). CDR3 length: 14 amino acids. The V and J ends lost 5 bases and 6 bases, in that order; junction bases with no gene match: 4. The CDR3 loop reads CASSGLAGAVEQYF. CDR3 nucleotide sequence: TGTGCCAGTAGTGGACTAGCGGGAGCGGTCGAGCAGTACTTC.

V is TRBV6-5 and J is TRBJ1-2; 9 bases map to TRBD1. The V gene's germline CDR1 is MNHEY and CDR2 SVGAGI. CDR3 length: 15 amino acids. V shed 5 bases and J 4 bases; nucleotides not matched to a gene: 8. CDR3 sequence (DNA): TGTGCCAGCAGTAAAAGGACAGGGGAGAGCTATGGCTACACCTTC. Its translation is CASSKRTGESYGYTF.

The V call is TRBV10-1, the J call TRBJ2-5; no clear D. The germline V and J ends were trimmed by 0 bases and 1 base, with 6 bases remaining between them. This CDR3 comprises 14 residues. In germline, CDR1 is WNHNN, CDR2 SYGVQD (reference sequence). For the CDR3, the DNA is TGCGCCAGCAGTGAGTCCACTCGCCAAGAGACCCAGTACTTC. Encoded protein: CASSESTRQETQYF.

The CDR3 DNA reads TGTGCCAGTCTCGGGACTAGCGGGAGGGCGAGGGAGCAGTTCTTC. Amino acids: CASLGTSGRAREQFF. The chain recombines TRBV6-6 with TRBJ2-1, with 16 bases matching TRBD2. The J segment lost 10 bases and the V segment lost 9 bases, leaving 9 bases of the junction unmatched. The CDR3 loop spans 15 amino acids. Germline CDR1 reads MNHNY; CDR2 reads SVGAGI (reference sequence).

This rearrangement joins TRBV5-8 to TRBJ1-6; TRBD1 is a possible D gene (5 bases). CDR1 and CDR2 from the germline V gene are SGHTS and YDEGEE. Trimming took 2 bases from V and 2 from J, leaving 8 bases between them. This CDR3 spans 15 amino acids. This chain's CDR3 is CASSFGTPYNSPLHF. The CDR3 DNA follows: TGTGCCAGCAGCTTTGGGACCCCCTATAATTCACCCCTCCACTTT.

This chain connects TRBV5-1 to TRBJ2-3, with no clear D. Looked up from germline, CDR1 is SGHRS and CDR2 is YFSETQ. This CDR3 region has 14 residues. V was clipped by 4 bases and J by 6 bases, with 15 bases between them. The CDR3, as DNA: TGCGCCAGCAGCAAGGACGGGTTCACGGATACGCAGTATTTT. It codes for CASSKDGFTDTQYF.

The CDR3 DNA reads as TGTGCCAGCAGCTTAGAGAGACAGGGTAATGAGCAGTTCTTC. Its protein is CASSLERQGNEQFF. The chain links TRBV11-2 to TRBJ2-1, with 7 bases lining up with TRBD1. After removal of 0 bases from V and 7 bases from J, the junction contained 3 bases not matched to a gene. Germline values: CDR1 SGHAT, CDR2 FQNNGV. This CDR3 region has 14 residues.

The chain combines TRBV19 with TRBJ1-4; TRBD1 matches 8 bases. Germline CDR1 is LNHDA and CDR2 is SQIVND (reference sequence). CDR3 length: 15 residues. Germline trimming cut 7 bases from V and 7 bases from J; bases unmatched to any gene: 11. The CDR3 DNA follows: TGTGCCAGTACCGCCCTGGAGACAGGGGTTGAAAAACTGTTTTTT. Its protein is CASTALETGVEKLFF.

This rearrangement joins TRBV6-1 to TRBJ1-2; D may be TRBD1 (5 bases). V lost 1 base to trimming and J lost 8 bases, with 17 bases between them. This CDR3 comprises 15 residues. The germline CDR1 and CDR2 sequences are MNHNS and SASEGT. The CDR3 reads CASSEVAVRGGGYTF. CDR3 DNA: TGTGCCAGCAGTGAAGTGGCAGTAAGGGGTGGGGGCTACACCTTC.

The gene calls are TRBV11-2 and TRBJ2-1, with TRBD2 identical over 8 bases. CDR3 length: 15 amino acids. Losses at the gene ends were 5 bases for V and 6 bases for J; bases not matched to a gene: 9. Looked up from germline, CDR1 is SGHAT and CDR2 is FQNNGV. For the CDR3, the DNA is TGTGCCAGCAGCAGCACCGGGACTAGTGTCAATGAGCAGTTCTTC. Encoded protein: CASSSTGTSVNEQFF.

This rearrangement joins TRBV30 to TRBJ2-1; D unclear. This CDR3 has 13 amino acids. Looked up from germline, CDR1 is GTSNPN and CDR2 is SVGIG (reference sequence). With 0 bases removed from V and 5 bases from J, the gap between germline ends came to 8 bases. This CDR3 is CAWSVTGDNEQFF. In nucleotides, the CDR3 is TGTGCCTGGAGTGTAACTGGGGACAATGAGCAGTTCTTC.

This clone showed up just once. The rearrangement links TRBV2 to TRBJ2-1; 11 bases are a match to TRBD2. V lost 4 bases and J lost 9; bases outside the gene matches: 2. Germline CDR1 reads SNHLY; CDR2 reads FYNNEI. The CDR3 runs to 13 residues. The CDR3 nucleotides are TGTGCCAGCAGTGGACTAGCGGGATCTGAGCAGTTCTTC. As protein: CASSGLAGSEQFF.

This clone was seen once. The chain links TRBV7-2 to TRBJ2-1; TRBD2 matches at 8 bases. This CDR3 spans 18 amino acids. Looked up from germline, CDR1 is SGHTA and CDR2 is FQGNSA. V shed 3 bases and J 4 bases; nucleotides not matched to a gene: 14. CDR3 protein: CASSLFVFGLAGYNEQFF. The CDR3 region has the DNA TGTGCCAGCAGCTTGTTCGTTTTTGGGCTAGCGGGTTACAATGAGCAGTTCTTC.

The gene calls are TRBV18 and TRBJ1-2; D not certain. V was cut by 0 bases and J by 6 bases, with 14 bases left in between. This CDR3 comprises 15 residues. Germline-derived CDR1 and CDR2 are KGHSH and LQKENI. The CDR3 spells CASSPPSQSNNGYTF. The DNA of the CDR3 is TGTGCCAGCTCACCACCGTCACAGTCCAATAATGGCTACACCTTC.